These 12 T cell receptor beta chains came from one sample sequenced in a study of cytomegalovirus exposure and HLA in healthy donors. The PCR employed 60 Vbeta primers together with 13 Jbeta primers. Only in-frame clones appear in the TCRdb table, and some are missing; sequencing was by immunoSEQ multiplex PCR. This sample has 150,000 to 180,000 clones, with approximately 74% found just once. Source material: PBMCs. These receptors were taken from a man aged 18 to 30 in good health and CMV-seronegative.

J is TRBJ2-5 and V is TRBV5-4, with TRBD2 matching over 15 bases. Germline V gene data show CDR1 as SGHNT and CDR2 as YYREEE (reference sequence). V lost 4 bases, J lost 6 bases, and 7 bases stayed unmatched. The CDR3 contains 16 residues. CDR3: CASSPPGTSGGKTQYF. CDR3 nucleotide sequence: TGTGCCAGCAGCCCCCCAGGGACTAGCGGGGGGAAGACCCAGTACTTC.

The gene calls are TRBV7-9 and TRBJ1-5, with 10 bases lining up with TRBD1. The germline gives CDR1 SEHNR, CDR2 FQNEAQ (reference sequence). V dropped 7 bases and J dropped 5; count of bases not matched to a gene: 5. This CDR3 comprises 14 residues. The CDR3 DNA sequence: TGTGCCAGCACCCCCGGGACAGGGGATCAGCCCCAGCATTTT. Protein product: CASTPGTGDQPQHF.

Turning to this clone: The same CDR3 is also encoded by other DNA sequences in this sample. The chain joins TRBV2 to TRBJ2-4; maybe TRBD1 (6 bases). There are 13 residues in the CDR3. V was clipped by 6 bases and J by 13 bases, with 19 bases between them. Germline CDR1 reads SNHLY; CDR2 reads FYNNEI. The CDR3 nucleotides are TGTGCCAGCAGGGTTGGACAGAGAAAGAGCCAGTACTTC. Protein: CASRVGQRKSQYF.

The chain couples TRBV29-1 to TRBJ2-5; 7 nucleotides line up with TRBD2. The DNA end lines up better with TRBJ2-7; the J call may be wrong. Germline lookup yields CDR1 SQVTM and CDR2 ANQGSEA. CDR3 length equals 14 residues. In DNA, the CDR3 is TGCAGCGTTGGGAAGTCGGGGGGCTCCTACGAGCAGTACTTC. It specifies CSVGKSGGSYEQYF.

The chain joins TRBV5-1 to TRBJ2-3; 8 positions agree with TRBD2. This CDR3 has 17 residues. V shed 0 bases and J 2 bases; nucleotides not matched to a gene: 8. Germline CDR1 and CDR2: SGHRS and YFSETQ. The CDR3 DNA is TGCGCCAGCAGCTTGGCCGGCCTAGCGGGCTACACAGATACGCAGTATTTT. This gives the protein CASSLAGLAGYTDTQYF.

The chain joins TRBV6-1 to TRBJ2-7; the match to TRBD2 covers 15 bases. The CDR3 spans 15 residues. Germline V CDR1 and CDR2: MNHNS, SASEGT. The J segment lost 4 bases and the V segment lost 4 bases, leaving 2 bases of the junction unmatched. In DNA, the CDR3 is TGTGCCAGCAGTGGGACTAGCGGGGGGGGGTACGAGCAGTACGTC. It encodes CASSGTSGGGYEQYV.

This chain joins TRBV23-1 and TRBJ1-3, with D perhaps TRBD1 (5 bases). TRBV23-1 is recorded as an ORF, its role being uncertain. The CDR3 sequence is 20 residues long. Trimming cost V 2 bases and J 2 bases, with 25 bases left between them. The CDR3 coding sequence is TGCGCCAGCAGTCAAAAGGATCGGGTGACAGTTCGGGCAACTGGAAACACCATATATTTT. Encoded protein: CASSQKDRVTVRATGNTIYF.

The table lists this clone with a count of one. This chain connects TRBV2 to TRBJ2-3; 9 bases are shared with TRBD1. The V and J ends lost 4 bases and 6 bases, in that order; junction bases with no gene match: 2. Germline values: CDR1 SNHLY, CDR2 FYNNEI. The CDR3 is made up of 13 amino acids. In DNA, the CDR3 is TGTGCCAGCAGTGGGACAGGGGCGGATACGCAGTATTTT. It translates to CASSGTGADTQYF.

CDR3 loop: CASSAGTGSLSPQHF. The CDR3 DNA follows: TGTGCCAGTAGTGCCGGGACAGGGTCCCTGTCGCCCCAGCATTTT. The genes are TRBV19 and TRBJ1-5, with TRBD1 identical over 9 bases. This CDR3 has 15 residues. The V gene's germline CDR1 is LNHDA and CDR2 SQIVND (reference sequence). Germline trimming cut 5 bases from V and 9 bases from J; bases unmatched to any gene: 11.

This clone was picked up a small number of times. The gene calls are TRBV7-9 and TRBJ1-1; TRBD1 matches at 8 bases. Per the germline V gene, CDR1 is SEHNR and CDR2 is FQNEAQ (reference sequence). Unmatched junction bases numbered 10, after V lost 5 bases and J lost 5 bases. The CDR3 covers 15 residues. Written as DNA, the CDR3 is TGTGCCAGCAGCCTTCAGGGGGCGAGTGGGACTGAAGCTTTCTTT. Translating gives CASSLQGASGTEAFF. Drawing the rest from reference TRBV7-9 and TRBJ1-1, the complete variable domain is DTGVSQNPRHKITKRGQNVTFRCDPISEHNRLYWYRQTLGQGPEFLTYFQNEAQLEKSRLLSDRFSAERPKGSFSTLEIQRTEQGDSAMYLCASSLQGASGTEAFFGQGTRLTVV.

The V and J genes are TRBV2 and TRBJ2-5; 13 bases are shared with TRBD2. The CDR3 has 16 amino acids. Germline assignment: CDR1 SNHLY and CDR2 FYNNEI. Unmatched junction bases numbered 7, after V lost 7 bases and J lost 2 bases. The CDR3 here is CASIPGTSGEQETQYF. The CDR3 coding sequence is TGTGCCAGCATTCCGGGGACTAGCGGGGAGCAAGAGACCCAGTACTTC.

V gene TRBV6-1 combines with J gene TRBJ1-1, with D maybe TRBD1 (6 bases). With 6 bases removed from V and 5 bases from J, the gap between germline ends came to 19 bases. The CDR3 totals 15 residues. Germline V lookup: CDR1 MNHNS, CDR2 SASEGT. CDR3: CASRGLQGTSTEAFF. The CDR3 DNA reads as TGTGCCAGCAGAGGCTTACAGGGAACGAGTACTGAAGCTTTCTTT.